The clone carrying this T cell receptor (beta chain) was seen many times. Its target is not known. The sample comes from a study of T cell repertoires in cytomegalovirus infection. In the study overall: It was the public TCR beta signatures that indicated both CMV infection and matching HLA type.

The CDR3 runs 15 residues. Germline CDR1 is ENHRY and CDR2 is SYGVKD. Deletions cut 8 bases from V and 5 bases from J, with 20 bases between. TCRdb re-analysed the reads in MiXCR, keeping a single row per CDR3 protein. The sample has around 530,000 distinct CDR3 sequences; 15% to 20% are singletons. General observations from the study: Within the response measured ex vivo, HLA-C-restricted CMV-specific TCR beta clonotypes were dominant.

V gene TRBV10-3 combines with J gene TRBJ2-3; possible D gene TRBD1, 7 bases. This clonotype originated in a human donor in good health (CMV status not recorded). Some clones in this sample may be carry-over from other donors' samples. The sample was CD8+ T cells from PBMCs. The CDR3 coding sequence is TGTGCCATCCTGACAGGGAAGGGGGGTGAAGATACGCAGTATTTT. Its protein product is CAILTGKGGEDTQYF.